This T cell receptor (beta chain) stems from a study of beta chain features in type 1 diabetes. Expressed TCRB transcripts got sequenced, as all isolated RNA was reverse transcribed. Using immunoSEQ multiplex PCR, the repertoire was profiled, and TCRdb retains in-frame clones only, with some absent. The sample yields 600,000 to 650,000 clones, 15% seen once. This clone was detected a few times. The antigen remains unidentified. Broader study findings: The question left open here concerned HLA type influencing TCRB rearrangement.

The germline CDR1 and CDR2 sequences are SGHAT and FQNNGV. The CDR3 loop spans 15 amino acids. J was trimmed by 4 bases and V by 5 bases; bases with no gene match: 7. This rearrangement joins TRBV11-2 to TRBJ2-2, with 7 bases identical to TRBD2. This TCR was recovered from a man younger than 30 in good health. The material sequenced was naive CD4+ T cells from blood. CDR3: CASSTPRGVTGELFF. The CDR3 DNA reads TGTGCCAGCAGCACCCCACGGGGGGTCACCGGGGAGCTGTTTTTT. The full variable domain, with the rest looked up from reference TRBV11-2 and TRBJ2-2, is EAGVAQSPRYKIIEKRQSVAFWCNPISGHATLYWYQQILGQGPKLLIQFQNNGVVDDSQLPKDRFSAERLKGVDSTLKIQPAKLEDSAVYLCASSTPRGVTGELFFGEGSRLTVL.